The T cell receptor beta chain described here comes from a study of T cells after posttransplantation cyclophosphamide. Overall study findings and caveats: TRB overlap between skin or GI tissue T cells and blood was limited. Donor-recipient repertoire similarity was low at 1-2 months, rising over year one. Recipient CMV seropositivity and CMV reactivation strongly tracked TRB clonality.

The related graft donor's blood sample was taken on the day of bone marrow donation. Germline CDR1 SGDLS, CDR2 YYNGEE. This CDR3 has 13 amino acids. Trimming took 3 bases from V and 6 from J, leaving 13 bases between them. This clone is medium-sized. The antigen is undetermined. Generated by immunoSEQ multiplex PCR, the TCRdb table keeps only in-frame clones and is missing some. The sample has 20,000 to 25,000 clones, none seen only once. The clonotype comes from an older woman in good health, CMV-negative, and a related stem cell transplant donor. The chain joins TRBV9 to TRBJ2-7, with no clear D. The sample comprised PBMCs. The CDR3 DNA sequence: TGTGCCAGCAGCGCCACCCCCTCTAGCGAGCAGTACGTC. Protein sequence: CASSATPSSEQYV.